One T cell receptor (beta chain) is described in this entry. What it recognizes is unknown. Data came from immunoSEQ multiplex PCR; TCRdb stores just in-frame clones and leaves some out. The sample lists approximately 160,000 clones; about nine tenths were seen once. Looked up from germline, CDR1 is LNHNV and CDR2 is YYDKDF (reference sequence). Losses at the gene ends were 5 bases for V and 9 bases for J; bases not matched to a gene: 7. The length of the CDR3 is 13 residues. The data were taken from a study of cytomegalovirus exposure and HLA in healthy donors. Study-level results: First-cohort TCR clusters tended to co-occur in the approximately 110 validation repertoires, a later analysis found. TCR beta chains numbering more than 150 were designated cytomegalovirus-associated.

The clonotype originates from a man aged 18-30 years in good health and CMV-seropositive. The chain recombines TRBV15 with TRBJ1-5, with 7 bases identical to TRBD1. The sample comprised PBMCs. The CDR3, as DNA: TGTGCCACCAGCCAAGACAGGGCTAGGCCCCAGCATTTT. Protein: CATSQDRARPQHF.